This TCR beta chain is from a study of T-cell reconstitution after alpha-beta-depleted transplantation in children. Findings and caveats of the study: Surviving thymic progenitors and recipient T cells were the source of high TCRbeta diversity at day 60 in some patients. Approximately two months post-transplant, alpha-beta T cells reportedly originated from several hundred expanded graft clones. From newly produced T cells came most of the T-cell counts and diversity one year after transplant.

TCRbeta library construction was performed incorporating unique molecular identifiers. TCRdb processed the PCR reads anew with MiXCR; each CDR3 protein has one entry. The sample lists approximately 250,000 distinct CDR3 sequences, more than 20% occurring once. CDR1 and CDR2 from the germline V gene are SGDLS and YYNGEE. V gave up 3 bases and J gave up 5 bases, with 14 bases separating them. The CDR3 runs to 14 residues. As regards this clonotype: Its specificity is unknown.

Sequences were derived from PBMCs, sampled before TCRalphabeta/CD19-depleted stem cell transplant. This clonotype originated in a girl aged 2-10 years with Fanconi anemia, due to receive a stem cell transplant. The rearrangement links TRBV9 to TRBJ2-5, with D possibly TRBD1 on 6 matching bases. CDR3: CASSATGLSETQYF. DNA for the CDR3: TGTGCCAGCAGCGCGACAGGCCTGTCCGAGACCCAGTACTTC.